The 5 T cell receptor beta chains listed next were all sequenced from one sample in a study of regulatory T cells in long-lasting Graves disease. Time point specified: newly diagnosed GD, antithyroid drugs for less than 3 months. TCR sequences were obtained from RNA taken from PBMCs. Researchers made TCR beta libraries by using iRepertoire HTBI primers and running Arm-PCR on CDR3 regions. TCRdb processed the multiplex PCR reads anew with MiXCR; each CDR3 protein has one entry. The sample consists of a few hundred thousand distinct CDR3 sequences, 20% of them appearing once. Sequenced here: peripheral blood mononuclear cells (PBMCs), sampled at new diagnosis, from a patient treated with antithyroid drugs. Receptor source: a female donor with Graves disease.

In its sample, this clonotype was seen many times. The chain carries TRBV6-5 and TRBJ2-7; tentatively, D is TRBD1 (6 bases). V was trimmed by 4 bases and J by 0 bases, leaving 7 bases between them. Germline V lookup: CDR1 MNHEY, CDR2 SVGAGI. This CDR3 is 13 amino acids long. The CDR3 here is CASSWGHSYEQYF. The DNA for the CDR3 is TGTGCCAGCAGTTGGGGACACTCCTACGAGCAGTACTTC.

This clonotype was recorded many times. The chain combines TRBV10-3 with TRBJ2-5; D unresolved. This CDR3 comprises 11 residues. Between the trimmed V and J ends, which lost 10 bases and 5 bases, there was a span of 11 bases. Germline CDR1 is ENHRY and CDR2 is SYGVKD. The CDR3 spells CATRIRETQYF. CDR3 bases: TGTGCCACGAGGATTAGGGAGACCCAGTACTTC.

This clonotype was recorded many times. The genes are TRBV28 and TRBJ2-1; 7 bases line up with TRBD1. The germline gives CDR1 MDHEN, CDR2 SYDVKM. CDR3 size: 15 residues. The V segment lost 5 bases and the J segment 4 bases; nucleotides outside the gene matches: 8. Here the CDR3 reads CASSRGQFGYNEQFF. The CDR3 nucleotides read TGTGCCAGCAGTCGGGGACAGTTTGGGTACAATGAGCAGTTCTTC.

This rearrangement joins TRBV20-1 to TRBJ2-3; TRBD2 matches at 11 bases. V lost 3 bases and J lost 4; bases outside the gene matches: 6. From germline, CDR1 is DFQATT and CDR2 SNEGSKA (reference sequence). The CDR3 consists of 15 residues. CDR3 DNA sequence: TGCAGTGCTAGGCGAACTAGCGGGGGCGCAGATACGCAGTATTTT. Residues: CSARRTSGGADTQYF.

This clonotype was seen ten or more times. This chain's CDR3 is CASSETPGSSYEQYF. CDR3 DNA: TGTGCCAGCAGTGAAACCCCGGGGAGCTCCTACGAGCAGTACTTC. The rearrangement uses TRBV2 and TRBJ2-7; possible D gene TRBD2, 5 bases. V was trimmed by 2 bases and J by 0 bases, leaving 11 bases between them. The V gene's germline CDR1 is SNHLY and CDR2 FYNNEI. CDR3 length: 15 amino acids.